This TCR beta chain derives from a study of shared clonotypes between healthy human individuals. Notes on the study in general: Relative to clonotypes present in all four donors, those not shared had lower generation probabilities.

The method was immunoSEQ multiplex PCR; TCRdb's version includes in-frame clones alone and lacks a portion of them. The table lists some 360,000 clones, 73% of them singletons. Details on this clone: The antigen is unknown.

Per germline, CDR1 SGHNT and CDR2 YYREEE (reference sequence). Trimming cost V 0 bases and J 2 bases; bases outside gene matches: 8. The CDR3 has 16 residues. The sequenced material came from memory CD4+ T cells sorted from blood. The subset here: CD45RA-negative fraction. The chain links TRBV5-4 to TRBJ2-7; 7 positions agree with TRBD1. The TCR originated in a man younger than 45 in good health. The CDR3, as DNA: TGTGCCAGCAGCTTGGGGGGGCAGGGGGTGCCCTACGAGCAGTACTTC. Protein: CASSLGGQGVPYEQYF.